This TCR beta chain was observed in a study of blood T cell repertoires in COVID-19. Overall study context: The United States, Italy and Spain were the sources of the acute and convalescent COVID-19 samples. T cells, B-cell-depleted T cells, or PBMCs supplied cDNA or gDNA.

As handled by the study authors: Reference gene primer amplification yielded estimated nucleated cell counts. Profiled with immunoSEQ multiplex PCR; TCRdb holds only in-frame clones, not every one. V, J and clone size are taken as reported in that table, and D and trimming were inferred from the DNA itself. The repertoire holds 68,000 or so clones, nearly 85% seen once, with 35% to 50% in the top ten. This clone has a single count. The sample comprised peripheral blood. The clonotype originates from a human donor in a cohort sampled during active COVID-19.

As DNA, the CDR3 is TGTGCCTGGACAGGGATCGCGAACACCGGGGAGCTGTTTTTT. This gives the protein CAWTGIANTGELFF. V is TRBV30 and J is TRBJ2-2, with a possible D match to TRBD1 (5 bases). In germline, CDR1 is GTSNPN, CDR2 SVGIG (reference sequence). The ends were cut back, 4 bases at V and 0 bases at J, with 9 bases in the middle. The CDR3 is 14 residues long.